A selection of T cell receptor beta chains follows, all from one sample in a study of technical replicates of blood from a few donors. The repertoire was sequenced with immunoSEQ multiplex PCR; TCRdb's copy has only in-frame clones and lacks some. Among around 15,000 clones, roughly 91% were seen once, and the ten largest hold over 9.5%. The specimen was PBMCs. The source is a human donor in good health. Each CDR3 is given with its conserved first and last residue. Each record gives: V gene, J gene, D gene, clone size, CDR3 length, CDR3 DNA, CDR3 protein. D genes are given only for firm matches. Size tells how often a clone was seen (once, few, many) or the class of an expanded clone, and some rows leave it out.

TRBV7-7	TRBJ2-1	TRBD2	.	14	TGTGCCAGCAGCCTAAGCCGACCGGGGGGGGAGCAGTTCTTC	CASSLSRPGGEQFF
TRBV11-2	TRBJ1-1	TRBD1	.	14	TGTGCCAGCAGCGTAGACAGGGGGCAAACTGAAGCTTTCTTT	CASSVDRGQTEAFF
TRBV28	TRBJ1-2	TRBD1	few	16	TGTGCCAGCAGCAGACCTCCGGGACAGGGCGACTATGGCTACACCTTC	CASSRPPGQGDYGYTF
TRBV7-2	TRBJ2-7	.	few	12	TGTGCCAGCAGCCAAGGGGGCTACGAGCAGTACTTC	CASSQGGYEQYF
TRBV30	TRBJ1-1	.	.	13	TGTGCCTGGAGTGTACAAGGGGGTTCGAAAGCTTTCTTT	CAWSVQGGSKAFF
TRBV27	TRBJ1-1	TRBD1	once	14	TGTGCCAGCAGTTTTGGGACAGGGGGCACTGAAGCTTTCTTT	CASSFGTGGTEAFF
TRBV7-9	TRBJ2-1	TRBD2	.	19	TGTGCCAGCAGCTTAGACAGGGGCCAAACTAGCGGGAGAAACAATGAGCAGTTCTTC	CASSLDRGQTSGRNNEQFF
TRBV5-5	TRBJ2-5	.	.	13	TGTGCCAGCAGCGGGATTTGGGGCGAGACCCAGTACTTC	CASSGIWGETQYF
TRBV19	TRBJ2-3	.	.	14	TGTGCCAGTAGTATCGGACTGGTGGCAGATACGCAGTATTTT	CASSIGLVADTQYF
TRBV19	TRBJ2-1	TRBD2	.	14	TGTGCCAGTCTCGAAGGCGGGAGGGCCAGTGAGCAGTTCTTC	CASLEGGRASEQFF
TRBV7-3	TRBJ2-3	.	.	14	TGTGCCAGCAGCCCCAGCCAGGGCACAGATACGCAGTATTTT	CASSPSQGTDTQYF
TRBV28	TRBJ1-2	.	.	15	TGTGCCAGCAGTCGCTCCGAGGCACCAGTCTATGGCTACACCTTC	CASSRSEAPVYGYTF
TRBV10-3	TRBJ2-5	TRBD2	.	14	TGTGCCATCAACTCACTAGCGGGAGAAGAGACCCAGTACTTC	CAINSLAGEETQYF
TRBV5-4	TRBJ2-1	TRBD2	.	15	TGTGCCAGCAGCTCTGGACTAGCGGGGGACAATGAGCAGTTCTTC	CASSSGLAGDNEQFF
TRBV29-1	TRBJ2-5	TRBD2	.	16	TGCAGCGTTGAAGTTAATGCGGGAGGGAGCCAAGAGACCCAGTACTTC	CSVEVNAGGSQETQYF
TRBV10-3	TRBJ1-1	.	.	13	TGTGCCATCAGCCAACAAGTTAACACTGAAGCTTTCTTT	CAISQQVNTEAFF
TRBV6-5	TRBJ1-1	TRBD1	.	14	TGTGCCAGCAGCTACAGGGGGCCGGACACTGAAGCTTTCTTT	CASSYRGPDTEAFF
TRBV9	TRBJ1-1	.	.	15	TGTGCCAGCAGCGTAGCGGGGGGGATGAACACTGAAGCTTTCTTT	CASSVAGGMNTEAFF
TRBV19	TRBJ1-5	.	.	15	TGTGCCAGTAGTTACGGGACATCCCCCAATCAGCCCCAGCATTTT	CASSYGTSPNQPQHF
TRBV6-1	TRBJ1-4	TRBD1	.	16	TGTGCCAGCAGTGAAGAGGGGGCAGGGAGGTATGAAAAACTGTTTTTT	CASSEEGAGRYEKLFF
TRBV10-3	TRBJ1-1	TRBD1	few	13	TGTGCCATCTCAGGGGGGATGAACACTGAAGCTTTCTTT	CAISGGMNTEAFF
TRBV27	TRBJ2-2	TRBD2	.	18	TGTGCCAGCAGTTTAAGTAGCGGGAGGGCCGGGAACACCGGGGAGCTGTTTTTT	CASSLSSGRAGNTGELFF
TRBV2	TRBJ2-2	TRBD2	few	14	TGTGCCAGCAGGGGGACTAGCGGGTCCGGGGAGCTGTTTTTT	CASRGTSGSGELFF
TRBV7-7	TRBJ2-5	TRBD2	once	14	TGTGCCAGCAGCTTAGGGGGGGGAGGGGAGACCCAGTACTTC	CASSLGGGGETQYF
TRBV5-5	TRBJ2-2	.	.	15	TGTGCCAGCAGCTTGGCAGGGGCGGACACCGGGGAGCTGTTTTTT	CASSLAGADTGELFF
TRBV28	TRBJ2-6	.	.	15	TGTGCCAGCAGTTTACTTAGCTCTGGGGCCAACGTCCTGACTTTC	CASSLLSSGANVLTF
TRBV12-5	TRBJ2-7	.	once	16	TGTGCTAGTGGTTTGGTACGTATGGGAGTAACCTACGAGCAGTACTTC	CASGLVRMGVTYEQYF
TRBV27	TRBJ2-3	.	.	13	TGTGCCAGCAGTTGGCGGTCAACGGATACGCAGTATTTT	CASSWRSTDTQYF
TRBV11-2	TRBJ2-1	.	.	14	TGTGCCAGCAGCGTCCAGACAGAATACAATGAGCAGTTCTTC	CASSVQTEYNEQFF
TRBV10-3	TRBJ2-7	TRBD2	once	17	TGTGCCATCAGTGAAGCACTAGCGGGCCCCAGCTCCTACGAGCAGTACTTC	CAISEALAGPSSYEQYF
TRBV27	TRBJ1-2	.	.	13	TGTGCCAGCAGTTTACAGGAGGGCTATGGCTACACCTTC	CASSLQEGYGYTF
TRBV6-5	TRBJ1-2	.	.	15	TGTGCCAGCAGCAGAGGGGGAAGGCAGTTCTATGGCTACACCTTC	CASSRGGRQFYGYTF
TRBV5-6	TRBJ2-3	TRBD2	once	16	TGTGCCAGCAGCTTGGTGAGCGGGAGTGGTGGAGATACGCAGTATTTT	CASSLVSGSGGDTQYF
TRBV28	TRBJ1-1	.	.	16	TGTGCCAGCAGTTTAATGGGGTTGACAGATAACACTGAAGCTTTCTTT	CASSLMGLTDNTEAFF
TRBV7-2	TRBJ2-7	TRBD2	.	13	TGTGCCAGCAGAGGGACTAGCGGGAGTGAGCAGTACTTC	CASRGTSGSEQYF
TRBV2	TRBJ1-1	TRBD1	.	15	TGTGCCAGCAGCAAGGAATGGACAGGGAACACTGAAGCTTTCTTT	CASSKEWTGNTEAFF
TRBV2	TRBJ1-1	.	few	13	TGTGCCAGCAGGTTGGGACAACAGACTGAAGCTTTCTTT	CASRLGQQTEAFF
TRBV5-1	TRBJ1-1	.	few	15	TGCGCCAGCAGCTCGTTCCAGAGCCGCGCGGGGGGAGCTTTCTTT	CASSSFQSRAGGAFF
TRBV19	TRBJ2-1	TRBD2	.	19	TGTGCCAGTAGTACTCCACCTGATTCGACTAGCGGGAGGTCCAATGAGCAGTTCTTC	CASSTPPDSTSGRSNEQFF
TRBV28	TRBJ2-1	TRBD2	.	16	TGTGCCAGCACCCCCCCGACTAGCGGGTCATACAATGAGCAGTTCTTC	CASTPPTSGSYNEQFF
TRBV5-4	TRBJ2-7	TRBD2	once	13	TGTGCCAGCAGTGGGGGGGGGATCTACGAGCAGTACTTC	CASSGGGIYEQYF
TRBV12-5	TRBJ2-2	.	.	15	TGTGCTAGTGGTTCCCGAAGCGGAAACACCGGGGAGCTGTTTTTT	CASGSRSGNTGELFF
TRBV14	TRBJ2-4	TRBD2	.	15	TGTGCCAGCCAGCCGGCGGGAGGGCCTGGGAACATTCAGTACTTC	CASQPAGGPGNIQYF
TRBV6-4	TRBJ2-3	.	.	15	TGTGCCAGCAGTGAAGGCGGAGGGAGCACAGATACGCAGTATTTT	CASSEGGGSTDTQYF
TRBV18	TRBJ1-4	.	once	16	TGTGCCAGCTCCAGCTACTCGGGGGGAGGCAACGAAAAACTGTTTTTT	CASSSYSGGGNEKLFF
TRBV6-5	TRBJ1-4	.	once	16	TGTGCCAGCAGTTACTTTTCAGGGGCAACTAATGAAAAACTGTTTTTT	CASSYFSGATNEKLFF
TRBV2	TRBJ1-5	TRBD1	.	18	TGTGCCAGCACCCGAGGGGGACAGGGGAGGGCGGGCAATCAGCCCCAGCATTTT	CASTRGGQGRAGNQPQHF
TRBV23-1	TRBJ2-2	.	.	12	TGCGCCAGCAACAGGGGGCGAGCGGGAGCCCCGTTT	CASNRGRAGAPF
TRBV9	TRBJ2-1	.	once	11	TGTGCCAGCAGCCAGAACAATGAGCAGTTCTTC	CASSQNNEQFF
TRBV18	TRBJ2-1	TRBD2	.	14	TGTGCCAGCTCACCACCAGCGGGGAACAATGAGCAGTTCTTC	CASSPPAGNNEQFF
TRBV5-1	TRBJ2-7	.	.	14	TGCGCCAGCAGCTTGGGAGACACTTCCTACGAGCAGTACTTC	CASSLGDTSYEQYF
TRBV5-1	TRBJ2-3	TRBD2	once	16	TGCGCCAGCAGCTTGTCAGCGGGAGATGGGGCGGGTACGCAGTATTTT	CASSLSAGDGAGTQYF